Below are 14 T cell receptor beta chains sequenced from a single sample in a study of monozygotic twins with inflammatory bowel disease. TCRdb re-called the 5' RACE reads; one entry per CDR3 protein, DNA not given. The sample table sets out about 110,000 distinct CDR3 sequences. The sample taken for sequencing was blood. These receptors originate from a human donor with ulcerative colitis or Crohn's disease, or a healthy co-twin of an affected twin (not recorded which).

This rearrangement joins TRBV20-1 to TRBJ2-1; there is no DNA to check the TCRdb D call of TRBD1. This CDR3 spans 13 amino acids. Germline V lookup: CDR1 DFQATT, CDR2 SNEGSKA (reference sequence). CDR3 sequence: CSARDERGNEQFF.

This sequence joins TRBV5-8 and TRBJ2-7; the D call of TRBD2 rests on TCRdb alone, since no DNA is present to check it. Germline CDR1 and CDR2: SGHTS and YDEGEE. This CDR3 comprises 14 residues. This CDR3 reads CASSFVAGSFEQYF.

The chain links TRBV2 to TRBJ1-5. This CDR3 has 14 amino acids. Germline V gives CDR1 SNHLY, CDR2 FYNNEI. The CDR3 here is CASSERTLDQPQHF.

The CDR3 here is CASSSRQGAWDTIYF. V is TRBV7-2 and J is TRBJ1-3; as DNA is missing, the TRBD1 call by TCRdb cannot be tested. This CDR3 is built from 15 residues. Germline CDR1 SGHTA, CDR2 FQGNSA. Full variable domain (remainder filled in from reference TRBV7-2 and TRBJ1-3): GAGVSQSPSNKVTEKGKDVELRCDPISGHTALYWYRQSLGQGLEFLIYFQGNSAPDKSGLPSDRFSAERTGGSVSTLTIQRTQQEDSAVYLCASSSRQGAWDTIYFGEGSWLTVV.

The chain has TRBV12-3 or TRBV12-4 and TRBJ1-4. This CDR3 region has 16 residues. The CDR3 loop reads CASSLDSVRINEKLFF.

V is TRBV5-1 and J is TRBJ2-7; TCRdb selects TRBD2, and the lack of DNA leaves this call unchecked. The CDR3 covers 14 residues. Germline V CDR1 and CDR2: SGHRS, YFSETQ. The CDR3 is CASSPTREAYEQYF.

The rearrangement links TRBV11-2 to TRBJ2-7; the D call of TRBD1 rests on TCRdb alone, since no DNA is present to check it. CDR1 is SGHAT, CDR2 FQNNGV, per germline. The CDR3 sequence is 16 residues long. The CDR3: CASSLLRGAVTYEQYF.

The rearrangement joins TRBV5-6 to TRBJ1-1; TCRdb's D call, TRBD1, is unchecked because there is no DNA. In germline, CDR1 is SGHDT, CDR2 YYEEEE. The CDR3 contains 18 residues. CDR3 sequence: CASSHETRGQGMNTEAFF.

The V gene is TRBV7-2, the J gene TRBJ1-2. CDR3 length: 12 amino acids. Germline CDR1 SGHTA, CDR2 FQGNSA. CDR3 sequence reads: CASSPAVLGYTF. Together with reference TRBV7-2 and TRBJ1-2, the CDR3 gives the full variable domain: GAGVSQSPSNKVTEKGKDVELRCDPISGHTALYWYRQSLGQGLEFLIYFQGNSAPDKSGLPSDRFSAERTGGSVSTLTIQRTQQEDSAVYLCASSPAVLGYTFGSGTRLTVV.

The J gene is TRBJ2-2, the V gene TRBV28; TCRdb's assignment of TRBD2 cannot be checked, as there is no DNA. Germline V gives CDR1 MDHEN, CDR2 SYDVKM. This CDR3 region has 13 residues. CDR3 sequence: CASSGGGTGELFF.

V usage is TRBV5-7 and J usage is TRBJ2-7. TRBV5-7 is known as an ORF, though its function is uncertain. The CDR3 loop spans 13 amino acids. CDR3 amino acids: CASSPRGPYEQNF.

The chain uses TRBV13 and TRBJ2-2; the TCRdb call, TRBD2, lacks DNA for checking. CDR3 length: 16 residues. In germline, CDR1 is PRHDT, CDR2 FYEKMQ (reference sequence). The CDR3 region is CASSPGGLVSAGELFF.

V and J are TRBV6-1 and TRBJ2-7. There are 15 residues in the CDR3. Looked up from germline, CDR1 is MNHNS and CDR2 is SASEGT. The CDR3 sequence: CASSEAGRTSYEQYF.

The CDR3: CASSLAQQGLGEKLFF. The chain recombines TRBV7-8 with TRBJ1-4; absent DNA, TCRdb's TRBD1 call cannot be checked. This CDR3 region has 16 residues. Germline-derived CDR1 and CDR2 are SGHVS and FQNEAQ. Full variable domain (rest looked up from reference TRBV7-8 and TRBJ1-4): GAGVSQSPRYKVAKRGQDVALRCDPISGHVSLFWYQQALGQGPEFLTYFQNEAQLDKSGLPSDRFFAERPEGSVSTLKIQRTQQEDSAVYLCASSLAQQGLGEKLFFGSGTQLSVL.